A selection of T cell receptor beta chains follows, all from one sample in a study of blood T cell repertoires in COVID-19. This table comes from immunoSEQ multiplex PCR, and its TCRdb copy is limited to in-frame clones, with some not included. The sample lists tens of thousands of clones; about nine tenths were seen once. Sequenced input: peripheral blood. Every receptor here comes from a man between 65 and 80 years old with active COVID-19. Both conserved end residues are part of each CDR3. Each record gives: J gene, V gene, D gene, clone size, CDR3 protein, CDR3 DNA. A D gene is named only where the DNA matches it firmly. Clone size, where shown, is once, few, many, or a class for clones that have expanded.

TRBJ2-6 TRBV9 TRBD1 - CASSVEPGQVNSGANVLTF TGTGCCAGCAGCGTAGAGCCGGGACAGGTGAACTCTGGGGCCAACGTCCTGACTTTC
TRBJ2-3 TRBV11-2 - - CASSLQEADTQYF TGTGCCAGCAGCTTACAGGAGGCAGATACGCAGTATTTT
TRBJ2-2 TRBV7-2 TRBD1 - CASSRATGAGTGELFF TGTGCCAGCAGCAGAGCAACAGGGGCGGGCACCGGGGAGCTGTTTTTT
TRBJ1-2 TRBV3-1/TRBV3-2 - - CASSQDHSNYGYTF TGTGCCAGCAGCCAAGATCACAGTAACTATGGCTACACCTTC
TRBJ2-7 TRBV5-1 TRBD1 - CASSFTGDEQYF TGCGCTAGCAGCTTTACAGGGGACGAGCAGTACTTC
TRBJ2-3 TRBV20-1 TRBD1 - CSASSGGRPDTQYF TGCAGTGCTAGTTCAGGGGGAAGACCAGATACGCAGTATTTT
TRBJ2-6 TRBV6-5 - - CATELRDSGANVLTF TGTGCCACCGAGCTCAGGGACTCTGGGGCCAACGTCCTGACTTTC
TRBJ2-1 TRBV11-1 - once CASGSYNEQFF TGTGCCAGCGGCAGTTACAATGAGCAGTTCTTC
TRBJ2-1 TRBV10-3 - once CAISDMGRTYNEQFF TGTGCCATCAGTGATATGGGGCGCACCTACAATGAGCAGTTCTTC
TRBJ2-3 TRBV3-1/TRBV3-2 - - CASATCADTQYF TGTGCCAGCGCGACTTGTGCAGATACGCAGTATTTT
TRBJ2-7 TRBV6-5 TRBD1 once CASSFGNRGTDEQYF TGTGCCAGCAGTTTCGGGAACAGGGGTACCGACGAGCAGTACTTC
TRBJ1-1 TRBV20-1 - once CSASRVTEAFF TGCAGTGCTAGCAGGGTGACTGAAGCTTTCTTT
TRBJ2-3 TRBV28 - - CASNPPGQGSSTDTQYF TGTGCCAGCAACCCCCCGGGGCAGGGGAGTAGCACAGATACGCAGTATTTT
TRBJ2-3 TRBV10-2 - - CASSEVGGADTQYF TGCGCCAGCAGTGAGGTTGGCGGGGCAGATACGCAGTATTTT
TRBJ1-4 TRBV7-9 TRBD1 medium-sized CASSPREGAATNEKLFF TGTGCCAGCAGCCCACGGGAGGGGGCGGCAACTAATGAAAAACTGTTTTTT
TRBJ2-2 TRBV28 TRBD2 - CASSLSGEYTGELFF TGTGCCAGCAGTTTGAGCGGGGAGTACACCGGGGAGCTGTTTTTT
TRBJ2-1 TRBV4-3 TRBD2 - CASSQDLMGGVYNEQFF TGCGCCAGCAGCCAAGATCTCATGGGGGGGGTCTACAATGAGCAGTTCTTC
TRBJ2-2 TRBV6-6 - - CASILSGATGELFF TGTGCCAGCATTTTAAGCGGAGCGACCGGGGAGCTGTTTTTT
TRBJ2-7 TRBV14 - - CASSQVSRAGQYF TGTGCCAGCAGCCAAGTTAGCAGGGCCGGGCAGTACTTC
TRBJ2-7 TRBV6-2/TRBV6-3 - - CASSHGSEQYF TGTGCCAGCAGTCACGGGTCTGAGCAGTACTTC
TRBJ2-1 TRBV7-3 - - CASSLSGGIYNEQFF TGTGCCAGCAGCTTATCAGGGGGGATATACAATGAGCAGTTCTTC
TRBJ2-5 TRBV4-3 TRBD2 once CASSQASASTSAETQYF TGCGCCAGCAGCCAAGCATCCGCTTCAACTAGCGCGGAGACCCAGTACTTC
TRBJ2-7 TRBV5-6 - - CASSFVANRGPITYEQYF TGTGCCAGCAGCTTTGTGGCCAATCGGGGTCCCATTACCTACGAGCAGTACTTC
TRBJ2-7 TRBV20-1 - - CSATLDEQYF TGCAGTGCTACCTTAGACGAGCAGTACTTC
TRBJ1-3 TRBV6-1 TRBD1 - CASSEPGQGRNTIYF TGTGCCAGCAGTGAACCCGGACAGGGTAGAAACACCATATATTTT
TRBJ1-4 TRBV12-5 - - CASGSRGSEEKLFF TGTGCTAGTGGTTCCAGGGGATCTGAGGAAAAACTGTTTTTT
TRBJ1-6 TRBV27 - few CASSLWEPGNSPLHF TGTGCCAGCAGTTTATGGGAGCCTGGTAATTCACCCCTCCACTTT
TRBJ2-2 TRBV27 - medium-sized CASTGARTGELFF TGTGCCAGCACAGGGGCAAGGACCGGGGAGCTGTTTTTT
TRBJ1-2 TRBV5-4 TRBD1 once CASSLDRGFGYTF TGTGCCAGCAGCCTGGACAGGGGGTTTGGCTACACCTTC
TRBJ1-1 TRBV19 - once CASSIQKPNTEAFF TGTGCCAGTAGTATCCAGAAACCGAACACTGAAGCTTTCTTT
TRBJ1-2 TRBV27 - - CASTAAGYYGYTF TGTGCCAGCACCGCAGCAGGGTACTATGGCTACACCTTC
TRBJ2-3 TRBV6-6 - - CASSPPQRGTADTQYF TGTGCCAGCAGTCCCCCCCAACGGGGGACCGCAGATACGCAGTATTTT
TRBJ2-5 TRBV28 - - CASSRGQTRQETQYF TGTGCCAGCAGTCGAGGACAGACAAGACAAGAGACCCAGTACTTC